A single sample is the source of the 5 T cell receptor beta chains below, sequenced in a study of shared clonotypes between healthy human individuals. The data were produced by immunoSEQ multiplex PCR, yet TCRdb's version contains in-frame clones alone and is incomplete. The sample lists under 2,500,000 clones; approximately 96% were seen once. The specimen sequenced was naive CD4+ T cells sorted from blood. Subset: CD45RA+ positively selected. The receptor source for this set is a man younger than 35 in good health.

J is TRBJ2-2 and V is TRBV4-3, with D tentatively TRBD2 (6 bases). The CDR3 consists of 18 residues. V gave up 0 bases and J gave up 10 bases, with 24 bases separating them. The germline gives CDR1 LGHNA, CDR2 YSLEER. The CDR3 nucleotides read TGCGCCAGCAGCCAAGATTTCCTAGGAGGCGGGGTGATGGTGGAGCTGTTTTTT. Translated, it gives CASSQDFLGGGVMVELFF.

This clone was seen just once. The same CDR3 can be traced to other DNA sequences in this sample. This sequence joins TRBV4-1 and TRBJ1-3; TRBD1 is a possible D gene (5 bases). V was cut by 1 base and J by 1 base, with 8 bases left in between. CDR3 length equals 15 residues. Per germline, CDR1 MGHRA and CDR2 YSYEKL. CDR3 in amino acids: CASSQVAGSGNTIYF. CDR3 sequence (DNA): TGCGCCAGCAGCCAAGTTGCAGGGTCTGGAAACACCATATATTTT.

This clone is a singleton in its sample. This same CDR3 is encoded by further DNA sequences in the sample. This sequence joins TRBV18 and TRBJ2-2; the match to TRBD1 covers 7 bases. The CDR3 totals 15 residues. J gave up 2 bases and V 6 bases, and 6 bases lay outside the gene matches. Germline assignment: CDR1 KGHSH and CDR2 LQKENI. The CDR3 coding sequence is TGTGCCAGCTCTCCCGGGACAGCCAACACCGGGGAGCTGTTTTTT. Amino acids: CASSPGTANTGELFF. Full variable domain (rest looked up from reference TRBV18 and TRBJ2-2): NAGVMQNPRHLVRRRGQEARLRCSPMKGHSHVYWYRQLPEEGLKFMVYLQKENIIDESGMPKERFSAEFPKEGPSILRIQQVVRGDSAAYFCASSPGTANTGELFFGEGSRLTVL.

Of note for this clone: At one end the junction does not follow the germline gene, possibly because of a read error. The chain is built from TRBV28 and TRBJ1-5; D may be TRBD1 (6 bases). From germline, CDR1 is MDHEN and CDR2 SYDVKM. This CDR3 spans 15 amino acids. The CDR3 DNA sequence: TGTGTCAGCAGCCTCAGGGGAGGGGGCAATCAGCCCCAGCATTTT. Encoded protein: CVSSLRGGGNQPQHF.

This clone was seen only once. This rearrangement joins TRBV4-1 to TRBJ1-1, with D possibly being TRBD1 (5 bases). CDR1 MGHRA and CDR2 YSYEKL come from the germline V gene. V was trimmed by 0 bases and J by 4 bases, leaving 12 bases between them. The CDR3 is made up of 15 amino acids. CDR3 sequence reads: CASSQEYPGTTEAFF. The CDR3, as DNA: TGCGCCAGCAGCCAAGAATACCCGGGGACCACTGAAGCTTTCTTT.